Here is one T cell receptor (beta chain) with its context. Next came a second PCR, run for roughly 6 to 11 cycles, which used a sample-barcoded 5' primer along with a J-beta primer mix. Using its own MiXCR run on the 5' RACE reads, TCRdb lists one record per CDR3 protein. There are approximately 1.5 million distinct CDR3 sequences in the sample; 40% to 45% occur only once, and roughly 3.7% lies in the top ten. This entry belongs to a study of blood T cells in healthy people across ages. This clonotype originated in a woman aged 18-35 years in good health. The sequencing input was blood.

The CDR3 reads CASSSASPPYEQYF. In DNA, the CDR3 is TGTGCCAGCAGCTCTGCATCCCCTCCCTACGAGCAGTACTTC. J is TRBJ2-7 and V is TRBV7-2, with D unclear. From germline, CDR1 is SGHTA and CDR2 FQGNSA. The CDR3 extends over 14 amino acids. V dropped 4 bases and J dropped 2 bases, with 12 bases sitting between them.